The 18 T cell receptor beta chains below were found in one sample sequenced in a study of cytomegalovirus exposure and HLA in healthy donors. The study ran its PCR with 60 Vbeta and 13 Jbeta primers. This table comes from immunoSEQ multiplex PCR, and its TCRdb copy is limited to in-frame clones, with some not included. The sample gives fewer than 250,000 clones, over 75% of which show up once; less than 2% is in the top ten. The sample consisted of PBMCs. These receptors all come from a male donor in good health and CMV-seronegative.

The V gene is TRBV4-2, the J gene TRBJ2-5; 8 bases are shared with TRBD2. The CDR3 is 17 residues long. The V gene end was trimmed by 1 base and the J gene end by 4 bases; junction bases not matched to a gene: 11. The germline gives CDR1 LGHNA, CDR2 YNFKEQ. The CDR3 DNA reads as TGTGCCAGCAGCCAAGGGAACGCGGGAGGCCCCCCAGAGACCCAGTACTTC. It codes for CASSQGNAGGPPETQYF.

The CDR3 sequence is CAWARQVNTEAFF. CDR3 DNA sequence: TGTGCCTGGGCCCGGCAGGTGAACACTGAAGCTTTCTTT. The chain couples TRBV30 to TRBJ1-1; D unclear. Germline V CDR1 and CDR2: GTSNPN, SVGIG (reference sequence). The CDR3 length is 13 residues. The V gene lost 5 bases and the J gene lost 0 bases, with 10 bases spanning the gap.

The chain links TRBV4-1 to TRBJ1-1; 7 nucleotides agree with TRBD1. The germline V gene has CDR1 MGHRA and CDR2 YSYEKL. The CDR3 spans 16 residues. V dropped 3 bases and J dropped 1; count of bases not matched to a gene: 8. For the CDR3, the DNA is TGCGCCAGCAGCCACTACTGGGACAGCCAGAACACTGAAGCTTTCTTT. This encodes CASSHYWDSQNTEAFF.

The chain joins TRBV30 to TRBJ2-7; TRBD1 matches 7 bases. CDR3 length equals 12 residues. CDR1 and CDR2 (germline): GTSNPN, SVGIG (reference sequence). V gave up 4 bases and J gave up 3 bases; unmatched junction bases: 3. The CDR3 DNA follows: TGTGCCTGGACCAGACAGGGCTACGAGCAGTACTTC. It translates to CAWTRQGYEQYF.

This clone came up once. CDR3: CASSLASQGKETQYF. For the CDR3, the DNA is TGTGCCAGCAGCTTAGCCTCACAGGGGAAAGAGACCCAGTACTTC. The genes are TRBV7-7 and TRBJ2-5, with 7 nucleotides matching TRBD1. Germline-derived CDR1 and CDR2 are SSHAT and FNYEAQ (reference sequence). V was pared by 0 bases and J by 3 bases, with 4 bases of the junction left unmatched. CDR3 length: 15 residues.

This chain connects TRBV7-5 to TRBJ2-5; the tabulated D call, TRBD2, remains unverified against the DNA. The J call may be wrong; the DNA end is better matched by TRBJ2-7. TRBV7-5 is deemed a pseudogene. The CDR3 runs 11 residues. The CDR3 DNA sequence: TGTGTCAGAAGCCCCGATTACGAGCAGTACTTC. It is translated as CVRSPDYEQYF.

The rearrangement uses TRBV6-4 and TRBJ2-1, with 9 bases identical to TRBD2. CDR3 length equals 16 residues. V lost 5 bases and J lost 11; bases outside the gene matches: 16. CDR1 and CDR2 from the germline V gene are MRHNA and SNTAGT. The CDR3 here is CASSLQSGTSLGKQFF. CDR3 bases: TGTGCCAGCAGTCTACAGTCCGGGACTAGCCTTGGCAAGCAGTTCTTC.

The rearrangement joins TRBV6-5 to TRBJ2-5; D possibly corresponds to TRBD1 (5 bases). There are 15 residues in the CDR3. The germline gives CDR1 MNHEY, CDR2 SVGAGI. V lost 2 bases and J 2 bases, leaving 12 bases between the germline ends. The CDR3 region is CASSYGSPGQETQYF. The CDR3 bases are TGTGCCAGCAGTTACGGCAGTCCAGGGCAAGAGACCCAGTACTTC.

This sequence joins TRBV5-6 and TRBJ2-5, with 9 bases lining up with TRBD1. The closer fit of TRBJ2-7 to the DNA end suggests the J call may be wrong. CDR1 and CDR2 (germline): SGHDT, YYEEEE. The CDR3 has 15 residues. The CDR3 DNA sequence: TGTGCCAGCAGCTTGGGGACAGGGGAAGGCTACGAGCAGTACTTC. It encodes CASSLGTGEGYEQYF.

This sequence joins TRBV5-4 and TRBJ1-6; D might be TRBD1 (6 bases). V gave up 6 bases and J gave up 10 bases, with 17 bases separating them. CDR3 length: 14 residues. CDR1 and CDR2 (germline): SGHNT, YYREEE (reference sequence). CDR3 loop: CASTLSGAQSPLHF. The CDR3 region has the DNA TGTGCCAGCACTCTATCAGGGGCGCAATCACCCCTCCACTTT.

This clone has a handful of counts. The chain carries TRBV7-9 and TRBJ2-3, with D perhaps matching TRBD1 (6 bases). Germline CDR1 reads SEHNR; CDR2 reads FQNEAQ (reference sequence). CDR3 size: 17 residues. Trimming left V 5 bases short and J 0 bases short, with 18 bases between. DNA of the CDR3: TGTGCCAGCAGCGGCAGGATGGACAGAATTAGCACAGATACGCAGTATTTT. It specifies CASSGRMDRISTDTQYF.

The chain joins TRBV9 to TRBJ1-1; 9 bases are shared with TRBD1. V shed 4 bases, J shed 1 base, and the junction held 11 bases outside the gene matches. The CDR3 spans 17 residues. CDR1 and CDR2 (germline): SGDLS, YYNGEE. CDR3 residues: CASSPIGGQGPNTEAFF. The CDR3 region has the DNA TGTGCCAGCAGCCCAATTGGGGGACAGGGACCGAACACTGAAGCTTTCTTT.

V and J are TRBV30 and TRBJ2-4; the D gene is possibly TRBD2 (6 bases). This CDR3 comprises 17 residues. Germline V gives CDR1 GTSNPN, CDR2 SVGIG (reference sequence). Trimming took 0 bases from V and 0 from J, leaving 15 bases between them. CDR3 bases: TGTGCCTGGAGTGTAAGGGTGGGACTTCAAGCCAAAAACATTCAGTACTTC. Translating it yields CAWSVRVGLQAKNIQYF.

The gene calls are TRBV7-3 and TRBJ1-1, with D possibly being TRBD1 (5 bases). The CDR3 runs to 14 residues. V was pared by 6 bases and J by 1 base, with 12 bases between. Germline assignment: CDR1 SGHTA and CDR2 FQGTGA. CDR3 sequence (DNA): TGTGCCAGCAGTAGAAGCACAGGGAACACTGAAGCTTTCTTT. Its protein product is CASSRSTGNTEAFF.

Only one count was recorded for this clone. This chain joins TRBV7-9 and TRBJ2-3; 10 bases are a match to TRBD2. This CDR3 contains 17 residues. Germline CDR1 is SEHNR and CDR2 is FQNEAQ (reference sequence). Losses at the gene ends were 1 base for V and 6 bases for J; bases not matched to a gene: 10. The CDR3 DNA follows: TGTGCCAGCAGCTTAGATCGTCCGAGCGGGAGGGCCGATACGCAGTATTTT. It is translated as CASSLDRPSGRADTQYF.

This clone occurred a few times. The genes are TRBV5-1 and TRBJ2-1; TRBD1 might be the D (5 bases). The length of the CDR3 is 16 residues. Per the germline V gene, CDR1 is SGHRS and CDR2 is YFSETQ. Trimming removed 0 bases from V and 0 bases from J, with 10 bases in between. DNA of the CDR3: TGCGCCAGCAGCTTGGACAGGACATCCTCCTACAATGAGCAGTTCTTC. It codes for CASSLDRTSSYNEQFF.

The chain is built from TRBV2 and TRBJ1-4, with D uncertain. CDR1 and CDR2 from the germline V gene are SNHLY and FYNNEI. Trimming left V 4 bases short and J 10 bases short, with 13 bases between. The CDR3 is 13 residues long. CDR3 sequence reads: CASSVDARAKLFF. The DNA of the CDR3 is TGTGCCAGCAGTGTCGACGCGCGGGCAAAACTGTTTTTT.

V is TRBV7-9 and J is TRBJ2-7; D not certain. Between the trimmed V and J ends, which lost 2 bases and 4 bases, there was a span of 9 bases. Per the germline V gene, CDR1 is SEHNR and CDR2 is FQNEAQ (reference sequence). This CDR3 comprises 13 residues. CDR3 in amino acids: CASSLKREYEQYF. In nucleotides, the CDR3 is TGTGCCAGCAGCTTAAAGCGTGAGTACGAGCAGTACTTC.